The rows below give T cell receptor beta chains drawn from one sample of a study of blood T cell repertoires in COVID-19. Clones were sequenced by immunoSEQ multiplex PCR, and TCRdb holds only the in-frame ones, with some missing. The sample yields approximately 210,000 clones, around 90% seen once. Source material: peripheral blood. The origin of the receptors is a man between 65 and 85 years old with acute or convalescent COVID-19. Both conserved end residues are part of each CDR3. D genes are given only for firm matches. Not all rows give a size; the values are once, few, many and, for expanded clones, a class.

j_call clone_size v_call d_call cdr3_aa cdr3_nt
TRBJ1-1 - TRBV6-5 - CASSYSGRLNTEAFF TGTGCCAGCAGTTACTCGGGCAGACTGAACACTGAAGCTTTCTTT
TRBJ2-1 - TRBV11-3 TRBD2 CASSLVAGGSNEQFF TGTGCCAGCAGCTTAGTCGCGGGAGGTAGCAATGAGCAGTTCTTC
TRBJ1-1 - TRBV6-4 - CASSEGENTEAFF TGTGCCAGCAGTGAAGGAGAGAACACTGAAGCTTTCTTT
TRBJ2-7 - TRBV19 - CASSIGDTYYEQYF TGTGCCAGTAGTATAGGTGACACTTACTACGAGCAGTACTTC
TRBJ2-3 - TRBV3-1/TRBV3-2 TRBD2 CASSQALAGSTDTQYF TGTGCCAGCAGCCAAGCGCTAGCGGGCAGCACAGATACGCAGTATTTT
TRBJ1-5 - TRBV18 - CASSPESGQPQHF TGTGCCAGCTCACCGGAGTCCGGCCAGCCCCAGCATTTT
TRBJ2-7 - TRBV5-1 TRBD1 CASSLGGTDRVREQYF TGCGCCAGCAGCTTGGGGGGAACAGACAGGGTTAGGGAGCAGTACTTC
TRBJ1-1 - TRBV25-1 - CASSDAGTHTEAFF TGTGCCAGCAGTGACGCCGGGACACACACTGAAGCTTTCTTT
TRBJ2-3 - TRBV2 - CASTPSTDTQYF TGTGCCAGCACTCCCAGCACAGATACGCAGTATTTT
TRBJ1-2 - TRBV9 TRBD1 CASSAGTGATGWYGYTF TGTGCCAGCAGCGCTGGGACAGGGGCGACCGGGTGGTATGGCTACACCTTC
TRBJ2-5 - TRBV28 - CASSLIQRFWTQYF TGTGCCAGCAGTTTAATTCAGCGGTTCTGGACCCAGTACTTC
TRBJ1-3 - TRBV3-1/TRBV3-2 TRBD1 CASSPRDRAGNTIYF TGTGCCAGCAGCCCCCGGGACAGGGCTGGAAACACCATATATTTT
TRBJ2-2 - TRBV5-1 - CASSLAGKPRAGELFF TGCGCCAGCAGCTTGGCGGGAAAGCCTAGAGCCGGGGAGCTGTTTTTT
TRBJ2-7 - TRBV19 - CASSTGRELDEQYF TGTGCCAGTAGTACCGGACGGGAGCTGGACGAGCAGTACTTC
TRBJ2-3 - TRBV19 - CASSTSLRDTQYF TGTGCCAGTAGTACCTCACTACGTGATACGCAGTATTTT
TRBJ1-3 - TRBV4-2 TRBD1 CASSQDGAGGKSGNTIYF TGTGCCAGCAGCCAAGATGGGGCAGGGGGCAAGTCTGGAAACACCATATATTTT
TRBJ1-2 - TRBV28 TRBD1 CASSSGTGGYGYTF TGTGCCAGCAGCTCCGGGACAGGGGGGTATGGCTACACCTTC
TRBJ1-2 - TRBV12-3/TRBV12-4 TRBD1 CASRPGQLDGYTF TGTGCCAGCAGGCCGGGACAGCTGGATGGCTACACCTTC
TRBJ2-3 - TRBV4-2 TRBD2 CASSQPPPASGRVDTQYF TGTGCCAGCAGCCAACCCCCCCCCGCTAGCGGGAGAGTAGATACGCAGTATTTT
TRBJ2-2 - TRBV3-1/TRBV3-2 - CASSPKAGSELSYTGELFF TGTGCCAGCAGCCCAAAAGCAGGTAGCGAGCTTTCATACACCGGGGAGCTGTTTTTT
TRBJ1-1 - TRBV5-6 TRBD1 CASSAQGAANTEAFF TGTGCCAGCAGCGCTCAGGGGGCAGCGAACACTGAAGCTTTCTTT
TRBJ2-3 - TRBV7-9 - CASSLSQGGADTQYF TGTGCCAGCAGCTTGTCCCAAGGAGGCGCAGATACGCAGTATTTT
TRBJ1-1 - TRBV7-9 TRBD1 CASTLTGGGGTEAFF TGTGCCAGCACCCTGACAGGGGGCGGGGGCACTGAAGCTTTCTTT
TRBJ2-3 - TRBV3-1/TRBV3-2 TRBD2 CASSQTSGSTDTQYF TGTGCCAGCAGCCAAACTAGCGGGAGCACAGATACGCAGTATTTT
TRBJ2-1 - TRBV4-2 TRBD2 CASSLSGSRDEQFF TGTGCCAGCAGCCTTAGCGGGAGTCGGGATGAGCAGTTCTTC
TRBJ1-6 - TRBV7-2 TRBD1 CASSPGQGHNSPLHF TGTGCCAGCAGCCCGGGACAGGGCCATAATTCACCCCTCCACTTT
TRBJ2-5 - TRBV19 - CASSIMGGETQYF TGTGCCAGTAGTATAATGGGGGGAGAGACCCAGTACTTC
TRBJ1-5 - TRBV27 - CASSFGGGPWPQHF TGTGCCAGCAGTTTCGGGGGAGGCCCCTGGCCCCAGCATTTT
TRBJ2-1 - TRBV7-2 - CASSFGEREKQFF TGTGCCAGCAGCTTCGGAGAAAGGGAGAAGCAGTTCTTC
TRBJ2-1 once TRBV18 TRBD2 CASSALAGGFNEQFF TGTGCCAGCTCAGCCCTAGCGGGAGGGTTCAATGAGCAGTTCTTC
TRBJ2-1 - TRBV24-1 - CATSDSQGDEQFF TGTGCCACCAGTGATTCCCAGGGTGATGAGCAGTTCTTC
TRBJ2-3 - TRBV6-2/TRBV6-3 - CASSPHGYSTDTQYF TGTGCCAGCAGCCCCCACGGGTATAGCACAGATACGCAGTATTTT
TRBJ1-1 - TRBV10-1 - CASSEMWTDMNTEAFF TGCGCCAGCAGTGAGATGTGGACAGACATGAACACTGAAGCTTTCTTT
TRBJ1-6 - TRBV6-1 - CASSAAGSSYNSPLHF TGTGCCAGCAGTGCAGCAGGGAGCTCCTATAATTCACCCCTCCACTTT
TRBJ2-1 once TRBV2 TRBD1 CASRAGQGTNNEQFF TGTGCCAGCAGGGCGGGACAGGGGACTAACAATGAGCAGTTCTTC
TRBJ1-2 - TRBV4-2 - CASSQEQGNYGYTF TGTGCCAGCAGCCAAGAACAGGGTAACTATGGCTACACCTTC
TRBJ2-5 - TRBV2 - CASSPLRQETQYF TGTGCCAGCAGTCCCCTCCGCCAGGAGACCCAGTACTTC
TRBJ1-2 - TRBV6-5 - CASRASGVYGYTF TGTGCCAGCAGGGCAAGCGGGGTCTATGGCTACACCTTC
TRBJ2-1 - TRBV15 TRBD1 CATSKDRGRNEQFF TGTGCCACCAGCAAGGACAGGGGGCGGAATGAGCAGTTCTTC
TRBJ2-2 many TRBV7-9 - CASSRDRAAGELFF TGTGCCAGCAGCCGGGATCGGGCGGCCGGGGAGCTGTTTTTT
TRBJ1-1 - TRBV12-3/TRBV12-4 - CASSAFPRGEAFF TGTGCCAGCAGTGCGTTCCCGAGAGGGGAAGCTTTCTTT
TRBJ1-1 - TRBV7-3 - CASSLNAGRNTEAFF TGTGCCAGCAGCTTAAATGCAGGAAGGAACACTGAAGCTTTCTTT
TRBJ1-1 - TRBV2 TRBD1 CASRVGQGPEAFF TGTGCCAGCAGAGTCGGACAGGGCCCGGAAGCTTTCTTT
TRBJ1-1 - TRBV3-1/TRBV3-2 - CASSLISGANTEAFF TGTGCCAGCAGCCTCATCTCTGGAGCTAACACTGAAGCTTTCTTT
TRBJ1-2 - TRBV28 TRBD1 CASSLGTGVAFGYTF TGTGCCAGCAGTCTTGGGACAGGGGTGGCCTTTGGCTACACCTTC
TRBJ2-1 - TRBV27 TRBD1 CASSPLGTGSAEQFF TGTGCCAGCAGCCCTCTCGGGACAGGGTCGGCTGAGCAGTTCTTC
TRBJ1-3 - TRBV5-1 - CASSGLTGFGGNTIYF TGCGCCAGCAGCGGACTCACAGGGTTTGGAGGAAACACCATATATTTT
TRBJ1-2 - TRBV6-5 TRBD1 CASSAWTGLGGYTF TGTGCCAGCAGCGCTTGGACAGGGTTGGGAGGCTACACCTTC
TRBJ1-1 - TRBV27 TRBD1 CASSLLGTGEAFF TGTGCCAGCAGTTTACTAGGGACAGGTGAAGCTTTCTTT
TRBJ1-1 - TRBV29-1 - CSVVLATEAFF TGCAGCGTTGTTTTGGCCACTGAAGCTTTCTTT
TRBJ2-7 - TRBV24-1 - CATSRTGSSYEQYF TGTGCCACCAGTAGAACAGGTTCCTCCTACGAGCAGTACTTC
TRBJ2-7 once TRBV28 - CASSSEDMLHYEQYF TGTGCCAGCAGTTCCGAGGATATGTTACACTACGAGCAGTACTTC
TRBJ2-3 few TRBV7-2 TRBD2 CASSLKFWGGSLTDTQYF TGTGCCAGCAGCTTAAAATTCTGGGGCGGGAGTCTCACAGATACGCAGTATTTT